Listed below are T cell receptor beta chains from one sample, sequenced in a study of identical twins. TCRdb analysed the 5' RACE reads with MiXCR anew, one entry per CDR3 protein. The sample lists about 660,000 distinct CDR3 sequences, more than 6.5% seen once, with 0.98% in the top ten. Another study also made use of these data, one on yellow fever vaccine responses in identical twins.

Sequencing input: PBMCs. The receptors were sampled from a woman between 18 and 30 years old in good health. Each CDR3 is given without its conserved first and last residue. Fields, in order: V gene, CDR3 protein.

v_gene: TRBV7-9; CDR3aa: ASSLVGGGNNSPLH
v_gene: TRBV5-1; CDR3aa: ASSLGGVREGKSYNEQF
v_gene: TRBV7-2; CDR3aa: ASSSRTGHHEQF
v_gene: TRBV5-5; CDR3aa: ASSPTWGNEQF
v_gene: TRBV6-4; CDR3aa: ASKVSRYTDTQY
v_gene: TRBV10-3; CDR3aa: AISESGQSVEQF
v_gene: TRBV29-1; CDR3aa: SVVTGTSYEQY
v_gene: TRBV7-2; CDR3aa: ASSLYKNNEQF
v_gene: TRBV12-5; CDR3aa: ASAGRESYNEQF
v_gene: TRBV3-1; CDR3aa: ASSQAFLAIGDEQF
v_gene: TRBV20-1; CDR3aa: SARSRRGPPDTQY
v_gene: TRBV6-1; CDR3aa: ASRGSGLAGPYEQY
v_gene: TRBV2; CDR3aa: ASSGPPDRVSYNEQF
v_gene: TRBV12-3/TRBV12-4; CDR3aa: ASSRARGIGNTIY
v_gene: TRBV14; CDR3aa: ASSRTRTGAQY
v_gene: TRBV28; CDR3aa: ASSFLPKDLRHGTQY
v_gene: TRBV10-3; CDR3aa: AISAPRETQY
v_gene: TRBV7-9; CDR3aa: ASSLARVSSEAF
v_gene: TRBV10-3; CDR3aa: AISERGNQPQH
v_gene: TRBV28; CDR3aa: ASSPPTGTFYEQY
v_gene: TRBV28; CDR3aa: ASSFPRSGGYEQY
v_gene: TRBV28; CDR3aa: ASNWGLTGELF
v_gene: TRBV6-5; CDR3aa: ASSSTGGGGYT
v_gene: TRBV29-1; CDR3aa: SVTGQSGELF
v_gene: TRBV28; CDR3aa: ASSLPGTAANIQY
v_gene: TRBV29-1; CDR3aa: SVVSGNQPQH
v_gene: TRBV3-1; CDR3aa: ASNRGRGSNTGELF
v_gene: TRBV29-1; CDR3aa: SVETSGKVLKRGDTQY
v_gene: TRBV10-3; CDR3aa: AISALAGADEQY
v_gene: TRBV21-1; CDR3aa: ASSKEISDQPQH
v_gene: TRBV29-1; CDR3aa: SVALGSLMTEQF
v_gene: TRBV5-1; CDR3aa: ASSGGQGLHNEQF
v_gene: TRBV5-4; CDR3aa: ASSLGPWGQGAEETQY
v_gene: TRBV6-1; CDR3aa: ASSPLPGQGYHEQY
v_gene: TRBV27; CDR3aa: ASSHGQAYEQY